Here is one TCR beta chain with its context. The antigen is not known. The sample is drawn from a study of T cell repertoires in cytomegalovirus infection. Study information: It can be stated that public TCR beta signatures indicated CMV infection as well as a matching HLA type.

Study results and caveats: The study identified carriers of CMV plus the relevant HLA from cumulative public TCR beta family frequency. There were HLA-C-restricted CMV-specific TCR beta clonotypes dominating the ex vivo response.

TCRdb redid the calling of the reads with MiXCR, one entry per CDR3 protein. The sample includes some 450,000 distinct CDR3 sequences, 25% to 40% of them seen just once. Sequenced input: PBMCs. The sequence was collected from a human donor in good health (CMV status not recorded). Some clones in this sample may be carry-over from other donors' samples.

CDR3 sequence reads: CASSEYRQNTEAFF. The CDR3 DNA follows: TGTGCCAGCAGTGAATATCGACAGAACACTGAAGCTTTCTTT. The gene calls are TRBV6-1 and TRBJ1-1; D not certain. The CDR3 contains 14 residues. V lost 2 bases, J lost 1 base, and 8 bases lay in between. The germline CDR1 and CDR2 sequences are MNHNS and SASEGT.